This T cell receptor (beta chain) was sequenced during a study of blood T cell repertoires in COVID-19. The wider study: From the United States, Italy and Spain came samples of acute and convalescent COVID-19. The analysed material was cDNA or gDNA that came from T cells, B-cell-depleted T cells, or PBMCs.

Seattle patients were enrolled while actively infected and followed longitudinally. Per the original methods: From reference gene primer amplification, estimates of nucleated cell counts were derived. Method: immunoSEQ multiplex PCR; TCRdb's copy keeps in-frame clones and lacks some. The V and J calls and the clone size are those of that table, but D and trimming were determined from the DNA. The table lists roughly 390,000 clones, about 90% of them singletons. The TCR sequence derives from a woman under 40 with COVID-19, enrolled during active disease. The sequenced sample consisted of peripheral blood.

Here the CDR3 reads CASSDADSLWAKNIQYF. As DNA, the CDR3 is TGTGCCAGCAGCGACGCGGACAGCCTTTGGGCCAAAAACATTCAGTACTTC. This chain joins TRBV5-5 and TRBJ2-4; maybe TRBD1 (6 bases). This CDR3 has 17 residues. Germline assignment: CDR1 SGHKS and CDR2 YYEKEE (reference sequence). Trimming left V 4 bases short and J 1 base short, with 18 bases between.